The clone carrying this T cell receptor (beta chain) came up a few times. Its target is not known. The entry originates in a study of T-cell reconstitution after alpha-beta-depleted transplantation in children. General study findings and limits: Some patients showed high day-60 TCRbeta diversity, which derived from surviving recipient T cells and thymic progenitors. Alpha-beta T cells present about two months after transplant were reported to originate from several hundred expanded graft clones. Newly generated T cells supplied most T-cell counts and diversity one year post-transplant.

Preparing the TCRbeta library involved the use of unique molecular identifiers. TCRdb used MiXCR to reprocess the PCR reads, holding one entry per CDR3 protein. The sample has about 440,000 distinct CDR3 sequences; roughly two fifths are singletons. Looked up from germline, CDR1 is SQVTM and CDR2 is ANQGSEA. The CDR3 totals 17 residues. V was clipped by 0 bases and J by 5 bases; unmatched bases: 11. Sequencing used PBMCs, obtained before TCRalphabeta/CD19-depleted stem cell transplant. The chain recombines TRBV29-1 with TRBJ1-1; 11 bases match TRBD1. The sequence was collected from a girl between 2 and 10 years old with aplastic anemia, due to receive a stem cell transplant. CDR3 sequence: CSVEDVGQGAGGTEAFF. As DNA, the CDR3 is TGCAGCGTTGAAGATGTAGGACAGGGGGCCGGTGGGACTGAAGCTTTCTTT. Looking up the rest from reference TRBV29-1 and TRBJ1-1 gives the full variable domain: SAVISQKPSRDICQRGTSLTIQCQVDSQVTMMFWYRQQPGQSLTLIATANQGSEATYESGFVIDKFPISRPNLTFSTLTVSNMSPEDSSIYLCSVEDVGQGAGGTEAFFGQGTRLTVV.